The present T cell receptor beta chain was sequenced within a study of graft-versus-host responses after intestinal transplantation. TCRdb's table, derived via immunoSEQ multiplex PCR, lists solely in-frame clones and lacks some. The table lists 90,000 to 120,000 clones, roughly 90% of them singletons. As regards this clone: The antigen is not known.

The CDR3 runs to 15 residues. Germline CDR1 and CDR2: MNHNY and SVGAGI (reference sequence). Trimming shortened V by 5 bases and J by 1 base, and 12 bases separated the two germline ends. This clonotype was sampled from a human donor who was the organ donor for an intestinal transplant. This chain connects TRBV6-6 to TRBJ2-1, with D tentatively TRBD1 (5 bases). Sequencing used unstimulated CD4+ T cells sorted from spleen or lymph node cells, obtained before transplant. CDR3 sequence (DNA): TGTGCCAGCAGTATTGACAGTTTATCCTACAATGAGCAGTTCTTC. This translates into CASSIDSLSYNEQFF.